The sequence of this T cell receptor beta chain was determined in a study of shared clonotypes between healthy human individuals. General study results and limits: Memory subsets generally showed lower estimated richness than naive subsets.

The CDR3 has 18 amino acids. After removal of 4 bases from V and 0 bases from J, the junction contained 10 bases not matched to a gene. The V gene's germline CDR1 is SEHNR and CDR2 FQNEAQ (reference sequence). Profiled with immunoSEQ multiplex PCR; TCRdb holds only in-frame clones, not every one. The table records about 2.4 million clones, 93% of them present only once. A word on this clone: Its antigen is currently unknown.

This chain uses TRBV7-9 with TRBJ1-3; TRBD1 matches at 9 bases. Material for sequencing was naive CD4+ T cells from PBMCs. Subset denoted: CD45RA+ positively selected. This receptor was identified in a man younger than 35 in good health. Some clones in this sample may be carry-over from other donors' samples. Written as DNA, the CDR3 is TGTGCCAGCAGCTCTACAGGGGGCCCATACAACTCTGGAAACACCATATATTTT. It encodes CASSSTGGPYNSGNTIYF.